The rows below give T cell receptor beta chains drawn from one sample of a study of PD-1 blockade in mismatch repair-deficient tumors. Assay: immunoSEQ multiplex PCR; the TCRdb copy retains only in-frame clones and omits some. Here the sample spans approximately 38,000 clones, about 85% being singletons. Sample: peripheral blood, taken around 75 weeks after starting pembrolizumab. The receptors come from an adult with mismatch repair-deficient cancer. CDR3s include the opening cysteine and the closing phenylalanine or tryptophan. Fields, in order: D gene, J gene, clone size, V gene, CDR3 DNA, CDR3 protein. D genes are given only for firm matches. Clone size is not always given. Where it is, it says once, few, many or a class for expanded clones.

d_gene: NA; j_gene: TRBJ1-5; abundance: NA; v_gene: TRBV4-1; CDR3nt: TGCGCCAGCAGCCAAGACGGGGGCGGCAATCAGCCCCAGCATTTT; CDR3aa: CASSQDGGGNQPQHF
d_gene: TRBD2; j_gene: TRBJ2-1; abundance: once; v_gene: TRBV7-8; CDR3nt: TGTGCCAGCAGCTTCAAGCCGGGAGGCTACTACAATGAGCAGTTCTTC; CDR3aa: CASSFKPGGYYNEQFF
d_gene: NA; j_gene: TRBJ1-1; abundance: NA; v_gene: TRBV30; CDR3nt: TGTGCCTGGAGTGTACGGGGCAGGGACACTGAAGCTTTCTTT; CDR3aa: CAWSVRGRDTEAFF
d_gene: NA; j_gene: TRBJ2-7; abundance: NA; v_gene: TRBV10-3; CDR3nt: TGTGCCATCAGTGAGTTCGGAGGGACCCCCTACGAGCAGTACTTC; CDR3aa: CAISEFGGTPYEQYF
d_gene: NA; j_gene: TRBJ2-7; abundance: NA; v_gene: TRBV6-5; CDR3nt: TGTGCCAGCAGTTACGAGCTGGGGATCGAGCAGTACTTC; CDR3aa: CASSYELGIEQYF
d_gene: TRBD2; j_gene: TRBJ2-3; abundance: NA; v_gene: TRBV18; CDR3nt: TGTGCCAGCTCACCGGTAGCGGGAGGGGATACGCAGTATTTT; CDR3aa: CASSPVAGGDTQYF
d_gene: TRBD2; j_gene: TRBJ2-7; abundance: NA; v_gene: TRBV6-5; CDR3nt: TGTGCCAGCCTTAGCGGGGAAACCTACGAGCAGTACTTC; CDR3aa: CASLSGETYEQYF
d_gene: NA; j_gene: TRBJ1-2; abundance: NA; v_gene: TRBV5-5; CDR3nt: TGTGCCAGCAGCTTGTACAGCAACTATGGCTACACCTTC; CDR3aa: CASSLYSNYGYTF
d_gene: NA; j_gene: TRBJ2-7; abundance: NA; v_gene: TRBV5-4; CDR3nt: TGTGCCAGCAGCTGGGACTTTTCCTACGAGCAGTACTTC; CDR3aa: CASSWDFSYEQYF
d_gene: NA; j_gene: TRBJ2-5; abundance: once; v_gene: TRBV7-7; CDR3nt: TGTGCTAGCAGCTTAGGCGGGATAAAAGAAGAGACCCAGTACTTC; CDR3aa: CASSLGGIKEETQYF
d_gene: NA; j_gene: TRBJ2-2; abundance: NA; v_gene: TRBV7-2; CDR3nt: TGTGCCAGCAGCTTAGAGGGGCGGCAGAACACCGGGGAGCTGTTTTTT; CDR3aa: CASSLEGRQNTGELFF
d_gene: NA; j_gene: TRBJ2-5; abundance: NA; v_gene: TRBV5-1; CDR3nt: TGCGCCAGCAGCCCCCTCGGACTGATCCAAGAGACCCAGTACTTC; CDR3aa: CASSPLGLIQETQYF
d_gene: NA; j_gene: TRBJ2-3; abundance: NA; v_gene: TRBV27; CDR3nt: TGTGCCAGCAGTCCCTCTTGGCGGGACGGCACAGATACGCAGTATTTT; CDR3aa: CASSPSWRDGTDTQYF
d_gene: NA; j_gene: TRBJ2-1; abundance: NA; v_gene: TRBV6-1; CDR3nt: TGTGCCAGCAGTGAAAGGGGGAGCGGGCGAAACAATGAGCAGTTCTTC; CDR3aa: CASSERGSGRNNEQFF
d_gene: NA; j_gene: TRBJ1-1; abundance: few; v_gene: TRBV30; CDR3nt: TGTGCCTGGAGAGGACAGAAGAACACTGAAGCTTTCTTT; CDR3aa: CAWRGQKNTEAFF
d_gene: TRBD2; j_gene: TRBJ2-3; abundance: NA; v_gene: TRBV9; CDR3nt: TGTGCCAGCAGCGTAAGCGGGAGATTGAGCACAGATACGCAGTATTTT; CDR3aa: CASSVSGRLSTDTQYF
d_gene: TRBD2; j_gene: TRBJ2-3; abundance: once; v_gene: TRBV10-3; CDR3nt: TGTGCCATCAACCTAGCGGGAGCGGAAGATACGCAGTATTTT; CDR3aa: CAINLAGAEDTQYF
d_gene: NA; j_gene: TRBJ1-1; abundance: once; v_gene: TRBV5-1; CDR3nt: TGCGCCAGCAGCTTGGTAGGGGCGGAGGAGAACACTGAAGCTTTCTTT; CDR3aa: CASSLVGAEENTEAFF
d_gene: NA; j_gene: TRBJ1-2; abundance: NA; v_gene: TRBV23-1; CDR3nt: TGCGCCAGCAGTCAAATCCGGCTGGGCTACACCTTC; CDR3aa: CASSQIRLGYTF
d_gene: NA; j_gene: TRBJ1-2; abundance: NA; v_gene: TRBV6-5; CDR3nt: TGTGCCAGCAGTCCGGCGGGGGACGGATATGGCTACACCTTC; CDR3aa: CASSPAGDGYGYTF
d_gene: NA; j_gene: TRBJ1-3; abundance: medium-sized; v_gene: TRBV11-2; CDR3nt: TGTGCCAGCAGCTTAGGTTTAAGCTCTGGAAACACCATATATTTT; CDR3aa: CASSLGLSSGNTIYF
d_gene: NA; j_gene: TRBJ2-7; abundance: NA; v_gene: TRBV2; CDR3nt: TGTGCCAGCAGTGCGGCGGGGCCCTCCTACGAGCAGTACTTC; CDR3aa: CASSAAGPSYEQYF
d_gene: NA; j_gene: TRBJ2-7; abundance: NA; v_gene: TRBV10-3; CDR3nt: TGTGCCATCAGTGAGCGCTTAGGGTACTACGAGCAGTACTTC; CDR3aa: CAISERLGYYEQYF
d_gene: NA; j_gene: TRBJ1-1; abundance: NA; v_gene: TRBV6-1; CDR3nt: TGTGCCAGCAGTAGCAGGGCGGTGAACACTGAAGCTTTCTTT; CDR3aa: CASSSRAVNTEAFF
d_gene: TRBD2; j_gene: TRBJ2-3; abundance: NA; v_gene: TRBV6-1; CDR3nt: TGTGCCAGCAGTGAACTAGCGGGGACTCCCACAGATACGCAGTATTTT; CDR3aa: CASSELAGTPTDTQYF
d_gene: NA; j_gene: TRBJ2-7; abundance: NA; v_gene: TRBV2; CDR3nt: TGTGCCAGCAGGCTACAGCCCGGGGGCGAGCAGTACTTC; CDR3aa: CASRLQPGGEQYF